Listed here are 11 T cell receptor beta chains from one sample, sequenced in a study of T-cell reconstitution after alpha-beta-depleted transplantation in children. During its preparation, the TCRbeta library received unique molecular identifiers. A single record per CDR3 protein comes from TCRdb applying MiXCR to the PCR reads. The sample has roughly 350,000 distinct CDR3 sequences; roughly 16% are singletons. Sample: PBMCs, mostly from graft donor cells, taken 360 days after TCRalphabeta/CD19-depleted stem cell transplant. The source is a male patient between 2 and 10 years old who had a stem cell transplant for acute lymphoblastic leukemia, so the T cells may come from the graft donor.

This rearrangement joins TRBV7-9 to TRBJ2-6; 7 nucleotides align to TRBD2. The CDR3 extends over 17 amino acids. V shed 5 bases and J 4 bases; nucleotides not matched to a gene: 11. Germline-derived CDR1 and CDR2 are SEHNR and FQNEAQ (reference sequence). CDR3 DNA: TGTGCCAGCAGCCTAGGGAGGGGAAGAAGAGGGGCCAACGTCCTGACTTTC. Translation: CASSLGRGRRGANVLTF.

The gene calls are TRBV28 and TRBJ2-1, with TRBD1 matching over 7 bases. The germline V gene encodes CDR1 MDHEN and CDR2 SYDVKM. J lost 7 bases, V lost 5 bases, and 5 bases had no gene match. The CDR3 spans 13 residues. CDR3 bases: TGTGCCAGCAGTGGCCGGGACAGAAATGAGCAGTTCTTC. This gives the protein CASSGRDRNEQFF.

This chain uses TRBV5-1 with TRBJ1-2; 12 bases are shared with TRBD1. The ends lost 4 bases at V and 2 bases at J; junction bases unmatched: 6. This CDR3 comprises 16 residues. The germline CDR1 and CDR2 sequences are SGHRS and YFSETQ. As DNA, the CDR3 is TGCGCCAGCAGCGGGACAGGGGGCCGCCAGAACTATGGCTACACCTTC. Translating it yields CASSGTGGRQNYGYTF.

The rearrangement links TRBV10-3 to TRBJ2-7, with TRBD1 identical over 10 bases. Germline V CDR1 and CDR2: ENHRY, SYGVKD. V lost 2 bases to trimming and J lost 5 bases; unmatched junction nucleotides: 6. The CDR3 covers 15 residues. In DNA, the CDR3 is TGTGCCATCAGTGAGGGGACAGGGGTGGTAGACGAGCAGTACTTC. Amino acid sequence: CAISEGTGVVDEQYF.

With respect to this clonotype: Since the CDR3 does not end with the conserved phenylalanine or tryptophan, this likely comes from a read error. The V call is TRBV6-5, the J call TRBJ1-1; D ambiguous. CDR3 length: 15 residues. Germline V lookup: CDR1 MNHEY, CDR2 SVGAGI. Between the trimmed V and J ends, which lost 2 bases and 0 bases, there was a span of 10 bases. The CDR3, as DNA: TGTGCCAGCAGTTACGGAGTTCGGATGAACACTGAAGCTTTCCTT. Translated, it gives CASSYGVRMNTEAFL.

This clonotype showed up just a few times. The chain is built from TRBV9 and TRBJ2-1, with 10 bases that match TRBD2. V shed 4 bases, J shed 4 bases, and the junction held 8 bases outside the gene matches. Germline CDR1 SGDLS, CDR2 YYNGEE. The CDR3 covers 16 residues. Written as DNA, the CDR3 is TGTGCCAGCAGCACCACTCGGACTAGCGGTTACAATGAGCAGTTCTTC. Its translation is CASSTTRTSGYNEQFF. Complete variable domain (other parts from reference TRBV9 and TRBJ2-1): DSGVTQTPKHLITATGQRVTLRCSPRSGDLSVYWYQQSLDQGLQFLIQYYNGEERAKGNILERFSAQQFPDLHSELNLSSLELGDSALYFCASSTTRTSGYNEQFFGPGTRLTVL.

Many counts were recorded for this clonotype. V gene TRBV7-6 combines with J gene TRBJ2-7; D ambiguous. The germline V and J ends were trimmed by 0 bases and 8 bases, with 14 bases remaining between them. Germline V lookup: CDR1 SGHVS, CDR2 FNYEAQ. This CDR3 is 14 amino acids long. CDR3 residues: CASSLAEMDEKQYF. The CDR3 DNA follows: TGTGCCAGCAGCTTAGCTGAGATGGACGAAAAGCAGTACTTC.

This chain joins TRBV4-3 and TRBJ2-7, with a tentative D call TRBD1 (7 bases). With 1 base removed from V and 3 bases from J, the gap between germline ends came to 13 bases. CDR3 length: 15 amino acids. Germline values: CDR1 LGHNA, CDR2 YSLEER. The CDR3 nucleotides read TGCGCCAGCAGCCAAGTGTCAGGGGGGCTCTACGAGCAGTACTTC. Its protein is CASSQVSGGLYEQYF.

This clonotype was counted at least ten times. This rearrangement joins TRBV12-3 or TRBV12-4 to TRBJ2-7; 9 positions agree with TRBD2. V lost 5 bases, J lost 4 bases, and 12 bases stayed unmatched. The CDR3 has 16 amino acids. CDR3 loop: CASSPSRILAGYEQYF. The CDR3 region has the DNA TGTGCCAGCAGTCCCTCACGGATACTAGCGGGTTACGAGCAGTACTTC.

DNA for the CDR3: TGTGCCAGCAGAAATGGGGAAGGGGAAAAACTGTTTTTT. Amino acid sequence: CASRNGEGEKLFF. The rearrangement links TRBV12-3 or TRBV12-4 to TRBJ1-4; D unclear. With 6 bases removed from V and 8 bases from J, the gap between germline ends came to 13 bases. This CDR3 has 13 residues.

This clonotype was detected a few times. The chain recombines TRBV6-5 with TRBJ1-3; TRBD1 matches 7 bases. V was pared by 2 bases and J by 0 bases, with 4 bases of the junction left unmatched. Looked up from germline, CDR1 is MNHEY and CDR2 is SVGAGI. The CDR3 loop spans 16 amino acids. The CDR3 bases are TGTGCCAGCAGTTACGGAGGGGGCAACTCTGGAAACACCATATATTTT. Its translation: CASSYGGGNSGNTIYF.